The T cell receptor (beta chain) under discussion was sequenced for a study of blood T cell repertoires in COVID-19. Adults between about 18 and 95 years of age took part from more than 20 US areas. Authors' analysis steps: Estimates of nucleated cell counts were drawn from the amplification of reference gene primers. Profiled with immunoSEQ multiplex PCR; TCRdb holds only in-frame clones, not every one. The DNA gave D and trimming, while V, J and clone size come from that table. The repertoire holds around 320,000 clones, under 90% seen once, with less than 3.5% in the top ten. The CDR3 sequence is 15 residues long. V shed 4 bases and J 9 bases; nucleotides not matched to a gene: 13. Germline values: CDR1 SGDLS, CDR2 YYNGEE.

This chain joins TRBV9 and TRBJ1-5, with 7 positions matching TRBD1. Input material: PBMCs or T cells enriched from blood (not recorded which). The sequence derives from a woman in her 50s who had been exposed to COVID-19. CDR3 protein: CASSLYPTGSGPQHF. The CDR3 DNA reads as TGTGCCAGCAGCCTATACCCGACAGGGAGCGGGCCCCAGCATTTT. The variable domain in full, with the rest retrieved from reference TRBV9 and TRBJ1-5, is DSGVTQTPKHLITATGQRVTLRCSPRSGDLSVYWYQQSLDQGLQFLIQYYNGEERAKGNILERFSAQQFPDLHSELNLSSLELGDSALYFCASSLYPTGSGPQHFGDGTRLSIL.